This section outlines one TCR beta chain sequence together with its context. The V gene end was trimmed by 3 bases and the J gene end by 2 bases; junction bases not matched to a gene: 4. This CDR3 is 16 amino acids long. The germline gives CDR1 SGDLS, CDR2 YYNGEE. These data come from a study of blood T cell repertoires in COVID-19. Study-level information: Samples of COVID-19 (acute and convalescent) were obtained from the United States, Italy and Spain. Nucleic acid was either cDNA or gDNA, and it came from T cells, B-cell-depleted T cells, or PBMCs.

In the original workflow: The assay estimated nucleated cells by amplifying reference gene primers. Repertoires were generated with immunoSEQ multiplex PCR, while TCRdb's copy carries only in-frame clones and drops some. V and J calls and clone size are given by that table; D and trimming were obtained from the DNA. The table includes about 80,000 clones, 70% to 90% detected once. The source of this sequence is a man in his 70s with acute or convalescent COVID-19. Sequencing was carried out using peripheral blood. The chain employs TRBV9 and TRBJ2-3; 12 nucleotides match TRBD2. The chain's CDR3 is CASSAGLAGITDTQYF. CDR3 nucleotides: TGTGCCAGCAGCGCCGGACTAGCGGGGATCACAGATACGCAGTATTTT. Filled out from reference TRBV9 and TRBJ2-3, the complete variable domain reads DSGVTQTPKHLITATGQRVTLRCSPRSGDLSVYWYQQSLDQGLQFLIQYYNGEERAKGNILERFSAQQFPDLHSELNLSSLELGDSALYFCASSAGLAGITDTQYFGPGTRLTVL.